This TCR beta chain is drawn from a study of cytomegalovirus exposure and HLA in healthy donors. Study information: Earlier work reported 117 million unique TCR beta sequences from 150 million to 200 million T cells.

The PCR had 60 Vbeta and 13 Jbeta primers. As processed by the authors: The authors later counted 65 million to 80 million unique TCR beta chains, some 11 million of them shared. Only in-frame clones appear in the TCRdb table, and some are missing; sequencing was by immunoSEQ multiplex PCR. V and J calls plus clone size are reproduced from that table; the DNA served to infer D and trimming. The table lists some 150,000 clones, around 77% of them singletons. The CDR3 loop spans 15 amino acids. With 0 bases removed from V and 4 bases from J, the gap between germline ends came to 11 bases. Per germline, CDR1 LGHNA and CDR2 YNFKEQ. In its sample, this clone ranks as large.

This receptor was taken from a woman between 50 and 59 years old in good health and CMV-seronegative. The sample comprised PBMCs. V is TRBV4-2 and J is TRBJ2-3; tentatively, D is TRBD2 (5 bases). The CDR3 nucleotides are TGTGCCAGCAGCCAAGATCGGGATAGCGCAGATACGCAGTATTTT. Residues: CASSQDRDSADTQYF.